The 17 T cell receptor beta chains below come from one sample, sequenced in a study of blood T cell repertoires in COVID-19. This table comes from immunoSEQ multiplex PCR, and its TCRdb copy is limited to in-frame clones, with some not included. This sample has hundreds of thousands of clones, with roughly 90% found just once. The sequenced material came from PBMCs or T cells enriched from blood (not recorded which). These receptors were taken from a man in his fifties or sixties who had recovered from COVID-19.

V is TRBV10-2 and J is TRBJ2-5; a possible D gene is TRBD2 (6 bases). The germline CDR1 and CDR2 sequences are WSHSY and SAAADI. Trimming removed 1 base from V and 0 bases from J, with 12 bases in between. The CDR3 is made up of 16 amino acids. The CDR3 is CASSEWGLKYQETQYF. Here the CDR3 DNA reads TGCGCCAGCAGTGAGTGGGGACTGAAGTACCAAGAGACCCAGTACTTC.

V usage is TRBV27 and J usage is TRBJ2-2; 8 nucleotides match TRBD1. V lost 4 bases to trimming and J lost 4 bases; unmatched junction nucleotides: 5. CDR1 and CDR2 (germline): MNHEY, SMNVEV (reference sequence). The CDR3 is made up of 15 amino acids. The CDR3 DNA is TGTGCCAGCAGTTACGACAGGGGCGGCACCGGGGAGCTGTTTTTT. This codes for CASSYDRGGTGELFF.

The CDR3 coding sequence is TGTGCCAGCAGCCGGTCCATCGATGGCTACACCTTC. Protein: CASSRSIDGYTF. This chain uses TRBV7-9 with TRBJ1-2; D gene ambiguous. V shed 5 bases and J shed 6 bases, with 10 bases lying between them. This CDR3 has 12 amino acids. Per the germline V gene, CDR1 is SEHNR and CDR2 is FQNEAQ (reference sequence). The full variable domain, rest sourced from reference TRBV7-9 and TRBJ1-2, is DTGVSQNPRHKITKRGQNVTFRCDPISEHNRLYWYRQTLGQGPEFLTYFQNEAQLEKSRLLSDRFSAERPKGSFSTLEIQRTEQGDSAMYLCASSRSIDGYTFGSGTRLTVV.

As concerns this clone: This same CDR3 is encoded by further DNA sequences in the sample. The chain couples TRBV9 to TRBJ2-7; TRBD1 matches 9 bases. CDR3 length equals 14 residues. The V segment lost 0 bases and the J segment 2 bases; nucleotides outside the gene matches: 0. Germline V gene sequence: CDR1 SGDLS, CDR2 YYNGEE. The CDR3 loop is CASSVGQGAYEQYF. CDR3 coding DNA: TGTGCCAGCAGCGTAGGACAGGGGGCCTACGAGCAGTACTTC.

The chain combines TRBV7-9 with TRBJ1-4; no definite D call. The CDR3 is 15 residues long. Germline CDR1 and CDR2: SEHNR and FQNEAQ (reference sequence). Trimming pared 5 bases from V and 0 bases from J, leaving 10 bases between. CDR3 sequence reads: CASSPHPATNEKLFF. The DNA of the CDR3 is TGTGCCAGCAGCCCCCACCCAGCAACTAATGAAAAACTGTTTTTT.

V is TRBV29-1 and J is TRBJ2-7, with D maybe TRBD2 (5 bases). Trimming shortened V by 8 bases and J by 6 bases, and 17 bases separated the two germline ends. Germline V gene lookup returns CDR1 SQVTM and CDR2 ANQGSEA. The CDR3 extends over 12 amino acids. The chain's CDR3 is CSSWTGSGEQYF. The CDR3 DNA reads TGCAGCTCATGGACGGGGAGCGGCGAGCAGTACTTC.

The V gene is TRBV5-1, the J gene TRBJ2-3; D is uncertain. Trimming left V 0 bases short and J 1 base short, with 12 bases between. The V gene's germline CDR1 is SGHRS and CDR2 YFSETQ. The CDR3 is 16 residues long. This CDR3 is CASSLAPASGTDTQYF. Here the CDR3 DNA reads TGCGCCAGCAGCTTGGCACCAGCTAGTGGCACAGATACGCAGTATTTT.

This rearrangement joins TRBV4-1 to TRBJ1-1; 8 bases are shared with TRBD1. In germline, CDR1 is MGHRA, CDR2 YSYEKL. Losses at the gene ends were 6 bases for V and 2 bases for J; bases not matched to a gene: 11. CDR3 length: 16 amino acids. The chain's CDR3 is CASSLTRTGINTEAFF. The CDR3 region has the DNA TGCGCCAGCAGTTTGACCCGGACAGGGATAAACACTGAAGCTTTCTTT.

The table lists this clone with a few counts. The CDR3 region is CASSIPSGSFSDTQYF. The CDR3 nucleotides are TGTGCCAGCAGCATCCCCAGCGGGAGTTTCTCAGATACGCAGTATTTT. The chain recombines TRBV7-9 with TRBJ2-3, with 8 bases fitting TRBD2. V was pared by 5 bases and J by 4 bases, with 11 bases of the junction left unmatched. This CDR3 is 16 amino acids long. Germline V lookup: CDR1 SEHNR, CDR2 FQNEAQ (reference sequence).

The chain recombines TRBV2 with TRBJ1-1; 9 positions agree with TRBD1. CDR3 size: 11 residues. The J segment lost 14 bases and the V segment lost 4 bases, leaving 5 bases of the junction unmatched. CDR1 is SNHLY, CDR2 FYNNEI, per germline. This CDR3 is CASSAKDRGFF. The CDR3 bases are TGTGCCAGCAGTGCGAAGGACAGGGGCTTCTTT.

V is TRBV19 and J is TRBJ1-4; unclear D gene. Deletions cut 10 bases from V and 3 bases from J, with 18 bases between. The CDR3 has 15 amino acids. CDR1 and CDR2 (germline): LNHDA, SQIVND (reference sequence). The CDR3 is CATTRGFRANEKLFF. CDR3 nucleotide sequence: TGTGCCACCACACGCGGTTTCCGGGCTAATGAAAAACTGTTTTTT. The complete variable domain, with remaining parts taken from reference TRBV19 and TRBJ1-4, reads DGGITQSPKYLFRKEGQNVTLSCEQNLNHDAMYWYRQDPGQGLRLIYYSQIVNDFQKGDIAEGYSVSREKKESFPLTVTSAQKNPTAFYLCATTRGFRANEKLFFGSGTQLSVL.

V gene TRBV4-2 combines with J gene TRBJ1-5; D gene ambiguous. V was pared by 1 base and J by 5 bases, with 9 bases between. The CDR3 is 14 amino acids. Germline V gives CDR1 LGHNA, CDR2 YNFKEQ. CDR3 in DNA: TGTGCCAGCAGCCAAGTCTACAGTGATCAGCCCCAGCATTTT. Its translation is CASSQVYSDQPQHF.

The chain couples TRBV6-1 to TRBJ1-2, with a tentative D call TRBD1 (5 bases). This CDR3 has 16 amino acids. V lost 0 bases, J lost 1 base, and 12 bases lay in between. CDR1 and CDR2 (germline): MNHNS, SASEGT. The CDR3 here is CASSEAGQGLNYGYTF. In DNA form, the CDR3 reads TGTGCCAGCAGTGAAGCCGGGCAGGGCCTTAACTATGGCTACACCTTC.

J is TRBJ1-2 and V is TRBV6-5; possibly TRBD1 for D (5 bases). Per the germline V gene, CDR1 is MNHEY and CDR2 is SVGAGI. Trimming removed 2 bases at V and 8 bases at J, with 12 bases between. The CDR3 length is 13 residues. CDR3 sequence: CASSYAGKDGYTF. CDR3 coding DNA: TGTGCCAGCAGTTACGCAGGGAAGGACGGCTACACCTTC.

There are a few counts of this clone. CDR3 in DNA: TGTGCCAGTAATCTGGGGGCCATGAACACTGAAGCTTTCTTT. Protein product: CASNLGAMNTEAFF. V usage is TRBV19 and J usage is TRBJ1-1; the D gene is possibly TRBD1 (6 bases). The V gene lost 7 bases and the J gene lost 0 bases, with 12 bases spanning the gap. The CDR3 length is 14 residues. The V gene's germline CDR1 is LNHDA and CDR2 SQIVND (reference sequence).

The rearrangement links TRBV9 to TRBJ2-1; TRBD2 is a possible D gene (7 bases). The CDR3 extends over 17 amino acids. CDR1 and CDR2 from the germline V gene are SGDLS and YYNGEE. Trimming shortened V by 2 bases and J by 7 bases, and 22 bases separated the two germline ends. DNA of the CDR3: TGTGCCAGCAGCGTCGTAGGGGGAGGACTAGGGGAAAATGAGCAGTTCTTC. Translating it yields CASSVVGGGLGENEQFF.

There are a few counts of this clone. This rearrangement joins TRBV5-1 to TRBJ2-5; 7 bases match TRBD1. The CDR3 has 17 residues. Germline V lookup: CDR1 SGHRS, CDR2 YFSETQ. The ends lost 4 bases at V and 1 base at J; junction bases unmatched: 13. CDR3 DNA: TGCGCCAGCAGCGCAGGCCCCGGGACAGCGTTCCAAGAGACCCAGTACTTC. It is translated as CASSAGPGTAFQETQYF.